This T cell receptor (beta chain) was documented in a study of OX40 agonist ivuxolimab in advanced cancers. Overall study findings and caveats: The CD4+ and CD8+ T cells in the blood had expanded clonally by week 6 at 0.1 to 3.0 mg/kg.

Repertoires were generated with immunoSEQ multiplex PCR, while TCRdb's copy carries only in-frame clones and drops some. This repertoire shows around 80,000 clones, 84% found once; its top ten account for about 2.5%. Concerning this clone itself: Its antigen remains unidentified.

This clonotype was obtained from an adult with an advanced solid tumor such as melanoma, head and neck, liver or kidney cancer. Specimen: CD4+ or CD8+ T cells sorted from blood, collected in a trial of the OX40 agonist ivuxolimab.

CDR3 DNA sequence: TGTGCCAGCAGCTTAGGGACAGGGAGGCAGCCCCAGCATTTT. It is translated as CASSLGTGRQPQHF. This rearrangement joins TRBV5-6 to TRBJ1-5, with 9 positions matching TRBD1. This CDR3 is 14 amino acids long. Trimming took 2 bases from V and 7 from J; bases not matched to a gene: 4. Germline lookup yields CDR1 SGHDT and CDR2 YYEEEE.